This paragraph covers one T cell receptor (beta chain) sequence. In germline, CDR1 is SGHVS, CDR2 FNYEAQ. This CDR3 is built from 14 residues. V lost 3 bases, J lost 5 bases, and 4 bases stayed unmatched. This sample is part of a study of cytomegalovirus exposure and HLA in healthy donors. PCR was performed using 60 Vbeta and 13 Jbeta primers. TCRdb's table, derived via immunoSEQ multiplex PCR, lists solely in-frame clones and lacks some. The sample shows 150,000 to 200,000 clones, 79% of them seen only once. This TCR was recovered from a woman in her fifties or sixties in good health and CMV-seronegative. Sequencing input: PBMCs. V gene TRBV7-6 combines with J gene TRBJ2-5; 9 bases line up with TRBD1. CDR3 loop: CASSFTGGRETQYF. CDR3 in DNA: TGTGCCAGCAGCTTTACAGGGGGCCGGGAGACCCAGTACTTC.